Below are 8 T cell receptor beta chains sequenced from a single sample in a study of blood T cells in healthy people across ages. A sample-barcoded 5' primer and a J-beta primer mix were used in a second PCR of about 7 to 11 cycles. TCRdb ran MiXCR on the 5' RACE reads and lists one entry per CDR3 protein. Among fewer than 2,000,000 distinct CDR3 sequences, roughly 32% were seen once, and the ten largest hold about 10%. The specimen sequenced was blood. These receptors were obtained from a woman younger than 45 in good health.

The gene calls are TRBV9 and TRBJ2-3; no clear D. The germline V gene has CDR1 SGDLS and CDR2 YYNGEE. Trimming stripped 1 base from V and 0 bases from J, with 9 bases between. CDR3 size: 15 residues. In DNA, the CDR3 is TGTGCCAGCAGCGTATCCTTCCTGAGCACAGATACGCAGTATTTT. Translation: CASSVSFLSTDTQYF.

CDR3 protein: CASSPLTSGRADTQYF. In nucleotides, the CDR3 is TGTGCCAGCAGCCCCTTGACTAGCGGGAGAGCAGATACGCAGTATTTT. This chain uses TRBV2 with TRBJ2-3; 12 bases line up with TRBD2. CDR1 is SNHLY, CDR2 FYNNEI, per germline. The V and J ends lost 6 bases and 4 bases, in that order; junction bases with no gene match: 8. CDR3 length equals 16 residues.

CDR3 loop: CASSLDQLSGSLGEQFF. In DNA, the CDR3 is TGTGCCAGCAGCTTAGATCAGCTCAGTGGGTCATTAGGGGAGCAGTTCTTC. The chain joins TRBV11-2 to TRBJ2-1; D ambiguous. This CDR3 region has 17 residues. V lost 0 bases, J lost 10 bases, and 22 bases lay in between. CDR1 SGHAT and CDR2 FQNNGV come from the germline V gene.

This clonotype occurred many times. V is TRBV15 and J is TRBJ2-1, with 8 bases aligning to TRBD2. Unmatched junction bases numbered 3, after V lost 3 bases and J lost 2 bases. CDR3 length: 15 residues. Germline V gene data show CDR1 as LNHNV and CDR2 as YYDKDF (reference sequence). The CDR3 nucleotides are TGTGCCACCAGCAGGCCGGGACTAGCCTACAATGAGCAGTTCTTC. Residues: CATSRPGLAYNEQFF.

Only a few counts were recorded for this clonotype. The V call is TRBV5-1, the J call TRBJ2-6, with a weak D call TRBD2 (5 bases). Germline CDR1 and CDR2: SGHRS and YFSETQ. V was cut by 4 bases and J by 1 base, with 15 bases left in between. The CDR3 length is 17 residues. This chain's CDR3 is CASSRGLVASGANVLTF. In DNA, the CDR3 is TGCGCCAGCAGCCGGGGATTAGTAGCTTCTGGGGCCAACGTCCTGACTTTC.

This clonotype was detected many times. The chain joins TRBV15 to TRBJ2-5, with D perhaps TRBD2 (6 bases). V was clipped by 0 bases and J by 3 bases, with 11 bases between them. Germline V CDR1 and CDR2: LNHNV, YYDKDF (reference sequence). The CDR3 covers 15 residues. This chain's CDR3 is CATSRDKGGEETQYF. The CDR3 DNA reads TGTGCCACCAGCAGAGATAAGGGAGGAGAAGAGACCCAGTACTTC.

DNA of the CDR3: TGCGCCAGCAGGGGGGATGCCTACAATGAGCAGTTCTTC. The encoded protein is CASRGDAYNEQFF. The chain uses TRBV10-2 and TRBJ2-1; D may match TRBD1 or TRBD2 (5 bases each). Trimming stripped 6 bases from V and 2 bases from J, with 8 bases between. The CDR3 is made up of 13 amino acids. The V gene's germline CDR1 is WSHSY and CDR2 SAAADI.

The J gene is TRBJ2-3, the V gene TRBV10-3, with D possibly TRBD1 on 6 matching bases. The CDR3 spans 15 residues. CDR1 and CDR2 from the germline V gene are ENHRY and SYGVKD. V dropped 7 bases and J dropped 1 base, with 15 bases sitting between them. CDR3 DNA: TGTGCCATCACCTGGGACAACTTCCGCACAGATACGCAGTATTTT. Its protein is CAITWDNFRTDTQYF.